This T cell receptor (beta chain) was retrieved from a study of Ad26.COV2.S vaccination and SARS-CoV-2 variants. Turning to the study itself: The study gave Ad26.COV2.S intramuscularly, once or twice 56 days apart. Study-level points and caveats: Comparability of non-spike TCR breadth was observed across vaccine and placebo recipients. There was reportedly substantial breadth in spike-specific CD8+ and CD4+ T cell responses after vaccination.

This clone came up a few times. The antigen is undetermined. The V and J ends lost 4 bases and 2 bases respectively, with 13 bases between them. Germline values: CDR1 SGDLS, CDR2 YYNGEE. CDR3 length: 14 residues. Sample treatment: 15 to 20 received Ad26.COV2.S at low or high dose, single or two shots; 5 received placebo; per-sample allocation not given. Vaccine and placebo recipients were sampled on day 63 after the first injection. Generated by immunoSEQ multiplex PCR, the TCRdb table keeps only in-frame clones and is missing some. The sample lists approximately 280,000 clones, around 87% occurring once.

This clonotype was obtained from a person aged 18 to 59 who received the Ad26.COV2.S COVID-19 vaccine or a placebo. The chain combines TRBV9 with TRBJ2-7; weak D call: TRBD1 (6 bases). The sample here was peripheral blood, taken in a trial of Ad26.COV2.S vaccine versus placebo. CDR3 protein: CASSTRQETYEQYF. The DNA of the CDR3 is TGTGCCAGCAGCACGAGACAGGAAACCTACGAGCAGTACTTC.